Below, one T cell receptor beta chain is given with its context. This clone was detected a few times. Which antigen it targets is not known. No clone much larger than this one lies a single base away; base qualities are absent. The data stem from a study of T cell responses to AZD1222 COVID-19 vaccine (dated by TCRdb to the early 2020s). Regarding the study in general: AZD1222 recipients given second doses at about 4 weeks or at about 12 weeks were pooled, since spike-specific TCR depth and breadth were not found to differ between the two schedules. Enrollment into the trials was organized by age into subgroups of 18-55, 56-69 and 70-plus years, and those subgroups contained roughly 150, 30 and 60 TCR-sequenced participants, respectively. TCR sequencing was performed for more than 230 trial participants, of whom roughly 200 were given two doses of AZD1222 and around 25 were given two doses of MenACWY control vaccine. The investigation overall reported the following: The whole spike protein was spanned by vaccine-associated CD4 TCRs, and dominant responses were seen in regions 160-218 and 743-854. Spike-specific TCR breadth and depth rose significantly after two AZD1222 doses compared with day 0 and with MenACWY recipients. In the small 56-69-year group, the increase in depth fell short of significance, most likely because of low power. Participants were mostly white British, with more females than males. The authors suggested clonal diversity may have been underestimated. Conclusions about previously exposed vaccinees are limited because only a handful of AZD1222 recipients were SARS-CoV-2 seropositive at baseline. Because no samples from the day 14 peak response were available, repertoires could be characterized only after the peak T cell response. Nearly half of unique spike-specific TCRs reportedly recognized epitopes outside regions mutated in the B.1.351 and B.1.1.7 variants.

What the time point label conveys for this sample: baseline before first vaccination. Vaccinee samples came from UK trials COV001 and COV002, including a single-blind randomized controlled phase 2/3 trial of AZD1222 (ChAdOx1 nCoV-19) in healthy adults. For TCRbeta chain sequencing, PBMC samples were collected from trial participants at day 0 and at day 28 after the second dose. The CDR3 regions of human TCRbeta chains were subjected to immunosequencing. Processing in the source paper ran as follows. TCRs in the repertoires were matched against a reference library of SARS-CoV-2-specific TCRs that had been generated with the MIRA antigen-specificity platform. Breadth was defined as the fraction of unique TCRs that were SARS-CoV-2-associated, and depth was defined as the fraction of total T cells that were SARS-CoV-2-associated. Using the MIRA data, each spike-specific TCR was mapped to the spike region that the TCR reacts to and placed in a CD4 or CD8 class. Log10-transformed breadth and depth values were compared by one-way ANOVA with Sidak's multiple comparisons tests. The immuneACCESS repertoire file appears here via TCRdb, limited to in-frame rearrangements. These files lack a portion of the clones; in checked studies, under half of the deficit traces to unresolved V genes, and the cause of the others is not known. Clonal size and the V and J genes are those of that table, whereas D and trimming came from the DNA. The sample records roughly 160,000 clones, approximately 91% of which are singletons. The ten largest make up 5.5% of the sample.

There are 14 amino acids in the CDR3, from cysteine to phenylalanine inclusive. Only CDR3 DNA remains: 42 bases, in frame from the first base. Taken from the germline V gene (reference sequence), the CDR1 and CDR2 loops are GTSNPN and SVGIG. V is cut by 2 bases and J by 4 bases, and the space between the germline ends is 12 bases. The source of this sequence is an adult in good health. Sequencing was performed on peripheral blood, taken on day 0 of AZD1222 vaccination. The rearranged chain carries TRBV30 and TRBJ1-5, and perhaps TRBD1 as D gene, on 6 matching bases. The DNA sequence follows: TGTGCCTGGAGTTCTCCAGGGGCTAATCAGCCCCAGCATTTT. Translated, it gives CAWSSPGANQPQHF.